These 15 T cell receptor beta chains share one sample of origin, sequenced in a study of Tregs in tolerant kidney transplant recipients (dated by TCRdb to about 2019). Libraries were made using the immunoSEQ multiplex PCR assay. What TCRdb holds here is the immuneACCESS table cut down to in-frame rearrangements. Part of the clones is not present; checked against another copy, under half of the missing clones reflect an unresolved V gene, and the others are unexplained. This sample gives some 250,000 clones in total; approximately 83% of them show up just once. Jointly, the top ten make up 0.55% to 0.65% of the sample. The specimen sequenced was CD4+ T cells from blood. All receptors come from a human donor in good health.

This clone was picked up a small number of times. The chain recombines TRBV6-1 with TRBJ1-4; 7 bases are shared with TRBD1. The germline V gene has CDR1 MNHNS and CDR2 SASEGT. The CDR3 runs to 14 residues. The V and J ends lost 6 bases and 5 bases, in that order; junction bases with no gene match: 6. The DNA of the CDR3 is TGTGCCAGCAGCAACAGGGGCGCAAATGAAAAACTGTTTTTT. This gives the protein CASSNRGANEKLFF.

This chain connects TRBV6-5 to TRBJ1-1, with D possibly matching TRBD1 (5 bases). The CDR3 sequence is 12 residues long. CDR1 MNHEY and CDR2 SVGAGI come from the germline V gene. V lost 5 bases to trimming and J lost 5 bases, with 9 bases between them. CDR3 DNA: TGTGCCAGCAGTGGCTACAGGACTGAAGCTTTCTTT. It translates to CASSGYRTEAFF.

This clone was seen a few times. The chain has TRBV7-9 and TRBJ1-6; 10 nucleotides line up with TRBD1. Trimming cost V 4 bases and J 7 bases; bases outside gene matches: 7. CDR1 is SEHNR, CDR2 FQNEAQ, per germline (reference sequence). The CDR3 extends over 16 amino acids. DNA for the CDR3: TGTGCCAGCAGCTCCACGGGACAGGGGATGAATTCACCCCTCCACTTT. Amino acid sequence: CASSSTGQGMNSPLHF.

The rearrangement joins TRBV14 to TRBJ1-1; perhaps TRBD1 as D (5 bases). CDR3 length: 14 amino acids. Germline-derived CDR1 and CDR2 are SGHDN and FVKESK. Trimming took off 4 bases at V and 5 bases at J, with 14 bases between the two ends. CDR3 bases: TGTGCCAGCAGCCGAGCGGGGGATCGGACTGAAGCTTTCTTT. Translated: CASSRAGDRTEAFF.

The J gene is TRBJ1-1, the V gene TRBV5-5; 7 bases match TRBD1. This CDR3 comprises 15 residues. Germline V gene sequence: CDR1 SGHKS, CDR2 YYEKEE (reference sequence). J was trimmed by 1 base and V by 4 bases; bases with no gene match: 7. The CDR3 loop is CASSLDWDRNTEAFF. In nucleotides, the CDR3 is TGTGCCAGCAGCCTCGATTGGGACAGGAACACTGAAGCTTTCTTT.

This chain links TRBV19 with TRBJ2-7, with TRBD1 matching over 9 bases. The germline V gene encodes CDR1 LNHDA and CDR2 SQIVND (reference sequence). Trimming removed 4 bases from V and 3 bases from J; junction bases left unmatched: 10. The CDR3 covers 16 residues. The CDR3 here is CASSRSGTGFGYEQYF. Here the CDR3 DNA reads TGTGCCAGTAGTAGATCCGGGACAGGGTTCGGCTACGAGCAGTACTTC.

The J gene is TRBJ1-4, the V gene TRBV11-2; TRBD1 aligns across 7 bases. CDR1 and CDR2 (germline): SGHAT, FQNNGV. After removal of 5 bases from V and 5 bases from J, the junction contained 5 bases not matched to a gene. The CDR3 contains 14 residues. CDR3 sequence (DNA): TGTGCCAGCAGCAGGGGGCTGTCGAATGAAAAACTGTTTTTT. Its translation is CASSRGLSNEKLFF.

This chain connects TRBV6-1 to TRBJ1-1; TRBD1 might be the D (6 bases). Deletions cut 4 bases from V and 5 bases from J, with 14 bases between. The CDR3 covers 14 residues. Germline lookup yields CDR1 MNHNS and CDR2 SASEGT. CDR3 amino acids: CASSAGQRGTEAFF. DNA of the CDR3: TGTGCCAGCAGTGCTGGACAGCGGGGGACTGAAGCTTTCTTT.

The chain joins TRBV14 to TRBJ1-2; D call uncertain. The CDR3 runs to 13 residues. Germline lookup yields CDR1 SGHDN and CDR2 FVKESK. The V and J ends lost 1 base and 2 bases respectively, with 5 bases between them. This chain's CDR3 is CASSQGLNYGYTF. DNA for the CDR3: TGTGCCAGCAGCCAAGGGCTGAACTATGGCTACACCTTC.

This clone is a singleton in its sample. The chain recombines TRBV29-1 with TRBJ2-5; 7 bases align to TRBD2. The CDR3 extends over 12 amino acids. Looked up from germline, CDR1 is SQVTM and CDR2 is ANQGSEA. V lost 4 bases, J lost 5 bases, and 4 bases stayed unmatched. In nucleotides, the CDR3 is TGCAGCGTTGCTACTAGCGCCGAGACCCAGTACTTC. Its translation: CSVATSAETQYF.

The V gene is TRBV5-6, the J gene TRBJ2-1, with 10 bases fitting TRBD2. This CDR3 comprises 17 residues. Germline V gene sequence: CDR1 SGHDT, CDR2 YYEEEE. The V segment lost 4 bases and the J segment 1 base; nucleotides outside the gene matches: 8. As DNA, the CDR3 is TGTGCCAGCAGCCCCCTTGGACTAGCGGATTCCTACAATGAGCAGTTCTTC. Translated, it gives CASSPLGLADSYNEQFF.

The genes are TRBV10-1 and TRBJ1-1, with TRBD1 matching over 7 bases. The CDR3 consists of 14 residues. V shed 8 bases and J 3 bases; nucleotides not matched to a gene: 9. Per germline, CDR1 WNHNN and CDR2 SYGVQD (reference sequence). CDR3 sequence reads: CASPGGRWHTEAFF. The CDR3 DNA sequence: TGCGCCAGCCCAGGGGGTCGATGGCACACTGAAGCTTTCTTT.

This chain links TRBV4-1 with TRBJ1-1, with 9 nucleotides matching TRBD1. The CDR3 extends over 20 amino acids. The germline gives CDR1 MGHRA, CDR2 YSYEKL. J gave up 2 bases and V 1 base, and 17 bases lay outside the gene matches. CDR3 region: CASSQGQGGWDFNLNTEAFF. CDR3 bases: TGCGCCAGCAGCCAAGGACAGGGGGGCTGGGATTTCAATCTCAACACTGAAGCTTTCTTT.

The gene calls are TRBV7-9 and TRBJ2-7; unclear D gene. The CDR3 spans 13 residues. With 4 bases removed from V and 9 bases from J, the gap between germline ends came to 16 bases. Germline CDR1 and CDR2: SEHNR and FQNEAQ (reference sequence). The CDR3 DNA reads as TGTGCCAGCAGCTCCTACCTTAATAACGGGCAGTACTTC. Protein sequence: CASSSYLNNGQYF.

This chain connects TRBV18 to TRBJ2-7, with D perhaps assigned TRBD1 or TRBD2 (5 bases each). The V and J ends lost 8 bases and 3 bases respectively, with 11 bases between them. The germline V gene encodes CDR1 KGHSH and CDR2 LQKENI. CDR3 length: 12 amino acids. The CDR3: CASHGASYEQYF. CDR3 DNA: TGTGCCAGCCACGGGGCAAGCTACGAGCAGTACTTC. Together with reference TRBV18 and TRBJ2-7, the CDR3 gives the full variable domain: NAGVMQNPRHLVRRRGQEARLRCSPMKGHSHVYWYRQLPEEGLKFMVYLQKENIIDESGMPKERFSAEFPKEGPSILRIQQVVRGDSAAYFCASHGASYEQYFGPGTRLTVT.